Sequencing of this T cell receptor beta chain was carried out in a study of blood T cell repertoires in COVID-19. Study at large: Collection of acute and convalescent COVID-19 samples took place in the United States, Italy and Spain.

The V and J ends lost 1 base and 3 bases respectively, with 14 bases between them. The CDR3 extends over 15 amino acids. Per the germline V gene, CDR1 is GTSNPN and CDR2 is SVGIG (reference sequence). In the original workflow: Using reference gene primer amplification, nucleated cell counts were estimated. TCRdb's table, derived via immunoSEQ multiplex PCR, lists solely in-frame clones and lacks some. The DNA gave D and trimming, while V, J and clone size come from that table. The sample has 85,000 to 120,000 clones; over 55% are singletons. The gene calls are TRBV30 and TRBJ2-3; weak D call: TRBD2 (6 bases). Sequencing input: peripheral blood. The source is a human donor with acute or convalescent COVID-19. The donor label of this sample is uncertain. The chain's CDR3 is CAWSELGRGTDTQYF. CDR3 DNA: TGTGCCTGGAGTGAACTGGGCCGGGGGACAGATACGCAGTATTTT.